This T cell receptor beta chain emerged from a study of blood T cell repertoires in COVID-19. Study background: Acute and convalescent COVID-19 samples came from the United States, Italy and Spain. From T cells, B-cell-depleted T cells, or PBMCs came the material, which was cDNA or gDNA.

Recruited during active infection, patients (from Seattle) were subsequently followed longitudinally. The germline V gene encodes CDR1 MNHEY and CDR2 SVGAGI. CDR3 length: 15 residues. J gave up 6 bases and V 3 bases, and 11 bases lay outside the gene matches. Original analysis: Amplified reference gene primers provided the basis for estimating nucleated cell counts. Assay: immunoSEQ multiplex PCR; the TCRdb copy retains only in-frame clones and omits some. V and J calls and clone size come straight from that table; D and trimming were deduced from the DNA. The sample holds roughly 180,000 clones, 70% to 90% seen once.

The TCR originated in a woman aged 50 to 60 with COVID-19, enrolled during active disease. Sequenced input: peripheral blood. V and J are TRBV6-5 and TRBJ2-7, with 7 bases fitting TRBD1. CDR3 nucleotides: TGTGCCAGCAGTTATTCTTCTGGACAGGATATCGAGCAGTACTTC. Its translation is CASSYSSGQDIEQYF.